These 25 T cell receptor beta chains were sequenced from one sample in a study of blood T cell repertoires in COVID-19. The table came from immunoSEQ multiplex PCR; TCRdb's copy has only in-frame clones and leaves some out. The repertoire holds roughly 150,000 clones, with 83% as singletons. Sequencing was done on a sample of peripheral blood. Every receptor here comes from a woman at least 80 years old with acute or convalescent COVID-19.

Details on this clone: The same CDR3 also results from other DNA sequences found in this sample. This chain links TRBV7-9 with TRBJ1-1; D possibly corresponds to TRBD1 (5 bases). Germline V gene sequence: CDR1 SEHNR, CDR2 FQNEAQ (reference sequence). Trimming left V 5 bases short and J 5 bases short, with 15 bases between. The CDR3 is 14 residues long. As DNA, the CDR3 is TGTGCCAGCAGCCCCCTGGGGGGGGGAACTGAAGCTTTCTTT. This sequence encodes CASSPLGGGTEAFF.

This sequence joins TRBV6-4 and TRBJ2-1, with D perhaps TRBD2 (6 bases). Deletions cut 3 bases from V and 0 bases from J, with 21 bases between. This CDR3 is 19 amino acids long. CDR1 and CDR2 from the germline V gene are MRHNA and SNTAGT. DNA of the CDR3: TGTGCCAGCAGTGAAAGGGACTGGACCTCTCTTTACTCCTACAATGAGCAGTTCTTC. Its translation: CASSERDWTSLYSYNEQFF.

The chain has TRBV7-2 and TRBJ1-3, with 10 nucleotides matching TRBD1. V shed 5 bases, J shed 1 base, and the junction held 8 bases outside the gene matches. Germline loops: CDR1 SGHTA, CDR2 FQGNSA. The CDR3 spans 17 residues. CDR3 bases: TGTGCCAGCAGCCGCATTGTGGGACAGGGGTCTGGAAACACCATATATTTT. Translation: CASSRIVGQGSGNTIYF.

This chain connects TRBV5-5 to TRBJ2-3; 11 bases fit TRBD2. This CDR3 region has 16 residues. The V gene end was trimmed by 1 base and the J gene end by 4 bases; junction bases not matched to a gene: 5. From germline, CDR1 is SGHKS and CDR2 YYEKEE (reference sequence). This CDR3 reads CASSLLAGGPSDTQYF. The CDR3 DNA is TGTGCCAGCAGCTTGTTAGCGGGGGGGCCGTCAGATACGCAGTATTTT.

Remarks on this clone: An end of the junction does not agree with germline; a read error may underlie this. The chain joins TRBV4-3 to TRBJ2-2; D may be TRBD2 (5 bases). The germline CDR1 and CDR2 sequences are LGHNA and YSLEER. The CDR3 is 14 residues long. CDR3 DNA: TGCGCCAGCAGCCATGGCGCTGTAACCGGGAAGCTGTTTTTT. It encodes CASSHGAVTGKLFF.

V gene TRBV5-1 combines with J gene TRBJ1-1, with D possibly TRBD1 on 5 matching bases. The CDR3 consists of 15 residues. In germline, CDR1 is SGHRS, CDR2 YFSETQ. Trimming took off 0 bases at V and 4 bases at J, with 13 bases between the two ends. The CDR3: CASSLGTRVGTEAFF. The DNA of the CDR3 is TGCGCCAGCAGCTTGGGGACCAGGGTGGGCACTGAAGCTTTCTTT.

This chain links TRBV7-2 with TRBJ2-2; 7 bases match TRBD1. CDR1 is SGHTA and CDR2 is FQGNSA in the germline V gene. This CDR3 region has 16 residues. V shed 5 bases, J shed 6 bases, and the junction held 12 bases outside the gene matches. The CDR3 spells CASSHRQGSSSGELFF. Written as DNA, the CDR3 is TGTGCCAGCAGCCACAGACAGGGAAGCTCCTCCGGGGAGCTGTTTTTT.

This chain joins TRBV5-6 and TRBJ2-7; 8 bases match TRBD1. The CDR3 is 13 amino acids. The germline gives CDR1 SGHDT, CDR2 YYEEEE. Trimming cost V 4 bases and J 4 bases; bases outside gene matches: 4. The CDR3 loop is CASSRTGRYEQYF. CDR3 in DNA: TGTGCCAGCAGCCGGACAGGGAGGTACGAGCAGTACTTC. The full variable domain, its missing parts supplied by reference TRBV5-6 and TRBJ2-7, is DAGVTQSPTHLIKTRGQQVTLRCSPKSGHDTVSWYQQALGQGPQFIFQYYEEEERQRGNFPDRFSGHQFPNYSSELNVNALLLGDSALYLCASSRTGRYEQYFGPGTRLTVT.

This sequence joins TRBV25-1 and TRBJ2-7; weak D call: TRBD2 (5 bases). The CDR3 has 15 amino acids. V gave up 6 bases and J gave up 6 bases, with 21 bases separating them. CDR1 is MGHDK and CDR2 is SYGVNS in the germline V gene. As DNA, the CDR3 is TGTGCCAGCAGAGGTCCGGAGGTGATTCCTGGCGAGCAGTACTTC. Protein: CASRGPEVIPGEQYF.

This chain connects TRBV19 to TRBJ1-1; D remains unclear. This CDR3 contains 13 residues. The germline V gene has CDR1 LNHDA and CDR2 SQIVND (reference sequence). Trimming removed 1 base from V and 4 bases from J, with 7 bases in between. The CDR3 is CASSIASLTEAFF. The CDR3 bases are TGTGCCAGTAGTATAGCGAGTCTCACTGAAGCTTTCTTT.

The chain couples TRBV19 to TRBJ1-2; D ambiguous. Trimming took 6 bases from V and 0 from J, leaving 17 bases between them. CDR3 length: 16 residues. Germline CDR1 is LNHDA and CDR2 is SQIVND (reference sequence). Here the CDR3 reads CASSLRERGANYGYTF. CDR3 sequence (DNA): TGTGCCAGTAGCTTAAGAGAGCGTGGAGCTAACTATGGCTACACCTTC. Full variable domain (outside the CDR3, taken from reference TRBV19 and TRBJ1-2): DGGITQSPKYLFRKEGQNVTLSCEQNLNHDAMYWYRQDPGQGLRLIYYSQIVNDFQKGDIAEGYSVSREKKESFPLTVTSAQKNPTAFYLCASSLRERGANYGYTFGSGTRLTVV.

V usage is TRBV4-1 and J usage is TRBJ2-7, with 10 bases matching TRBD2. J gave up 1 base and V 4 bases, and 13 bases lay outside the gene matches. Germline-derived CDR1 and CDR2 are MGHRA and YSYEKL. This CDR3 comprises 18 residues. As DNA, the CDR3 is TGCGCCAGCAGCCCCCAACGGCTAGCGGGAGTAGCGTCCTACGAGCAGTACTTC. Amino acids: CASSPQRLAGVASYEQYF.

The chain joins TRBV29-1 to TRBJ1-2, with no clear D. From germline, CDR1 is SQVTM and CDR2 ANQGSEA. This CDR3 comprises 12 residues. Trimming took 4 bases from V and 2 from J, leaving 8 bases between them. CDR3 DNA: TGCAGCGTTGGCCGAGGGAACTATGGCTACACCTTC. Protein product: CSVGRGNYGYTF.

The V and J genes are TRBV6-2 or TRBV6-3 and TRBJ2-1; tentative D call: TRBD2 (5 bases). Germline lookup yields CDR1 MNHEY and CDR2 SVGEGT. V was pared by 0 bases and J by 11 bases, with 11 bases between. The CDR3 consists of 13 residues. This CDR3 is CASSYSEAEKQFF. CDR3 sequence (DNA): TGTGCCAGCAGTTACTCGGAGGCGGAAAAGCAGTTCTTC.

This sequence joins TRBV3-1 (or the pseudogene TRBV3-2) and TRBJ2-2, with 9 bases that match TRBD2. Germline loops: CDR1 LGHDT, CDR2 YNNKEL (reference sequence). The length of the CDR3 is 16 residues. Trimming removed 1 base from V and 7 bases from J; junction bases left unmatched: 7. The CDR3 is CASSQGAGGFGGELFF. For the CDR3, the DNA is TGTGCCAGCAGCCAAGGAGCGGGGGGTTTCGGCGGGGAGCTGTTTTTT.

The chain uses TRBV21-1 and TRBJ2-2; no DNA check was done on the table's D call, TRBD2. TRBV21-1 is described as a pseudogene. CDR3 size: 18 residues. As DNA, the CDR3 is TGTGCCAGCAGCAAAGTCACGCAGCGGGAGATGAGGGGCGGGGAGCTGTTTTTT. It translates to CASSKVTQREMRGGELFF.

This rearrangement joins TRBV5-4 to TRBJ1-1; D is perhaps TRBD1 (5 bases). In germline, CDR1 is SGHNT, CDR2 YYREEE (reference sequence). The CDR3 runs 13 residues. The V end lost 4 bases, the J end lost 0 bases, and 7 bases lay between the germline ends. The CDR3: CASSQQVNTEAFF. CDR3 nucleotide sequence: TGTGCCAGCAGCCAACAGGTGAACACTGAAGCTTTCTTT. The variable domain in full, with the rest retrieved from reference TRBV5-4 and TRBJ1-1, is ETGVTQSPTHLIKTRGQQVTLRCSSQSGHNTVSWYQQALGQGPQFIFQYYREEENGRGNFPPRFSGLQFPNYSSELNVNALELDDSALYLCASSQQVNTEAFFGQGTRLTVV.

This clone was counted a single time. The rearrangement joins TRBV9 to TRBJ2-3; 9 bases are a match to TRBD2. The CDR3 covers 16 residues. Germline loops: CDR1 SGDLS, CDR2 YYNGEE. After removal of 3 bases from V and 5 bases from J, the junction contained 10 bases not matched to a gene. CDR3 sequence reads: CASSALAGSQGDTQYF. The CDR3 DNA sequence: TGTGCCAGCAGCGCCCTAGCGGGGAGCCAGGGAGATACGCAGTATTTT.

The V and J genes are TRBV18 and TRBJ2-3; possible D gene TRBD2, 7 bases. CDR3 size: 16 residues. From germline, CDR1 is KGHSH and CDR2 LQKENI. Between the trimmed V and J ends, which lost 3 bases and 5 bases, there was a span of 18 bases. The CDR3 protein is CASSPAASGGVDTQYF. In nucleotides, the CDR3 is TGTGCCAGCTCACCCGCCGCGTCGGGGGGCGTAGATACGCAGTATTTT. Full variable domain (remainder filled in from reference TRBV18 and TRBJ2-3): NAGVMQNPRHLVRRRGQEARLRCSPMKGHSHVYWYRQLPEEGLKFMVYLQKENIIDESGMPKERFSAEFPKEGPSILRIQQVVRGDSAAYFCASSPAASGGVDTQYFGPGTRLTVL.

The chain recombines TRBV2 with TRBJ1-1; D is undetermined. V was trimmed by 9 bases and J by 3 bases, leaving 8 bases between them. The germline V gene encodes CDR1 SNHLY and CDR2 FYNNEI. The CDR3 is 11 amino acids. The chain's CDR3 is CARAGDTEAFF. CDR3 nucleotides: TGTGCCAGAGCAGGCGACACTGAAGCTTTCTTT. The full variable domain, in which reference TRBV2 and TRBJ1-1 provide the parts outside the CDR3, is EPEVTQTPSHQVTQMGQEVILRCVPISNHLYFYWYRQILGQKVEFLVSFYNNEISEKSEIFDDQFSVERPDGSNFTLKIRSTKLEDSAMYFCARAGDTEAFFGQGTRLTVV.

This clone was seen a single time. The chain combines TRBV7-2 with TRBJ1-3, with unresolved D. The ends were cut back, 0 bases at V and 1 base at J, with 7 bases in the middle. CDR1 is SGHTA and CDR2 is FQGNSA in the germline V gene. There are 15 residues in the CDR3. The CDR3 region is CASSLASGSGNTIYF. CDR3 in DNA: TGTGCCAGCAGCTTAGCGTCCGGGTCTGGAAACACCATATATTTT.

The sample holds one count of this clone. This chain joins TRBV4-3 and TRBJ1-1; the D gene is possibly TRBD1 (6 bases). This CDR3 contains 14 residues. Trimming cost V 0 bases and J 2 bases, with 7 bases left between them. The germline gives CDR1 LGHNA, CDR2 YSLEER. CDR3 sequence reads: CASSQEGGNTEAFF. In nucleotides, the CDR3 is TGCGCCAGCAGCCAAGAAGGGGGAAACACTGAAGCTTTCTTT.

The V and J genes are TRBV16 and TRBJ2-4, with TRBD1 matching 8 bases. Germline-derived CDR1 and CDR2 are KGHSY and FQNENV. After removal of 0 bases from V and 15 bases from J, the junction contained 10 bases not matched to a gene. The CDR3 extends over 14 amino acids. This chain's CDR3 is CASSQSGDRSPLYF. CDR3 sequence (DNA): TGTGCCAGCAGCCAATCCGGGGACAGGTCCCCTCTGTACTTC.

The chain employs TRBV9 and TRBJ2-6; D might be TRBD2 (5 bases). The germline gives CDR1 SGDLS, CDR2 YYNGEE. Trimming removed 0 bases from V and 2 bases from J, with 6 bases in between. This CDR3 spans 15 amino acids. The CDR3 protein is CASSVGGAGANVLTF. CDR3 sequence (DNA): TGTGCCAGCAGCGTAGGGGGAGCTGGGGCCAACGTCCTGACTTTC. The whole variable domain, remainder taken from reference TRBV9 and TRBJ2-6, is DSGVTQTPKHLITATGQRVTLRCSPRSGDLSVYWYQQSLDQGLQFLIQYYNGEERAKGNILERFSAQQFPDLHSELNLSSLELGDSALYFCASSVGGAGANVLTFGAGSRLTVL.

The chain's CDR3 is CSVYSGQETQYF. CDR3 DNA: TGCAGCGTCTACAGTGGGCAAGAGACCCAGTACTTC. The rearrangement links TRBV29-1 to TRBJ2-5; no firm D call. This CDR3 is built from 12 residues. The V and J ends lost 6 bases and 2 bases respectively, with 10 bases between them. Germline CDR1 reads SQVTM; CDR2 reads ANQGSEA. The variable domain in full, with the rest retrieved from reference TRBV29-1 and TRBJ2-5, is SAVISQKPSRDICQRGTSLTIQCQVDSQVTMMFWYRQQPGQSLTLIATANQGSEATYESGFVIDKFPISRPNLTFSTLTVSNMSPEDSSIYLCSVYSGQETQYFGPGTRLLVL.